This passage covers 13 T cell receptor beta chains from one sample sequenced in a study of shared clonotypes between healthy human individuals. Some clones are missing from TCRdb's copy, which holds only in-frame ones; the method was immunoSEQ multiplex PCR. The data contain about 2.4 million clones, 80% to 95% of them seen just once; the ten biggest clones take up more than 0.35%. The specimen sequenced was naive CD4+ T cells from PBMCs. This sample's subset: CD45RA+ positively selected. The receptors come from a man between 18 and 35 years old in good health. Some clones in this sample may be carry-over from other donors' samples.

The J gene is TRBJ1-2, the V gene TRBV18; possible D gene TRBD1, 5 bases. Trimming pared 3 bases from V and 1 base from J, leaving 12 bases between. Germline assignment: CDR1 KGHSH and CDR2 LQKENI. The CDR3 runs 15 residues. The CDR3 reads CASSPRVRGNYGYTF. The CDR3 DNA sequence: TGTGCCAGCTCACCTCGCGTAAGGGGTAACTATGGCTACACCTTC.

About this clone itself: In the same sample, other DNA sequences code for this CDR3. The chain combines TRBV6-6 with TRBJ2-7; D unresolved. V lost 0 bases to trimming and J lost 0 bases, with 3 bases between them. The V gene's germline CDR1 is MNHNY and CDR2 SVGAGI (reference sequence). There are 13 residues in the CDR3. The CDR3 loop reads CASSYSSSYEQYF. For the CDR3, the DNA is TGTGCCAGCAGTTACTCTTCCTCCTACGAGCAGTACTTC.

J is TRBJ2-7 and V is TRBV27; 9 nucleotides match TRBD1. V dropped 2 bases and J dropped 7; count of bases not matched to a gene: 15. The germline CDR1 and CDR2 sequences are MNHEY and SMNVEV (reference sequence). CDR3 size: 17 residues. The CDR3 nucleotides read TGTGCCAGCAGTTTAAAATCTTCCACAGGGGGCTTGTTTGAGCAGTACTTC. Translated, it gives CASSLKSSTGGLFEQYF.

The rearrangement joins TRBV30 to TRBJ1-4, with D tentatively TRBD1 (5 bases). This CDR3 has 15 residues. Trimming cost V 2 bases and J 8 bases, with 18 bases left between them. Germline values: CDR1 GTSNPN, CDR2 SVGIG (reference sequence). The CDR3 is CAWSPLGQFREKLFF. DNA for the CDR3: TGTGCCTGGAGTCCGTTGGGGCAGTTCAGGGAAAAACTGTTTTTT.

The rearrangement links TRBV19 to TRBJ2-5, with 9 nucleotides matching TRBD1. Trimming at V came to 5 bases and at J to 4 bases, leaving 5 bases not matched to a gene. Per germline, CDR1 LNHDA and CDR2 SQIVND (reference sequence). The CDR3 loop spans 14 amino acids. The CDR3 sequence: CASSPSGQGETQYF. The CDR3, as DNA: TGTGCCAGTAGTCCGTCGGGACAGGGAGAGACCCAGTACTTC.

This clone has more than one count but fewer than ten. V and J are TRBV18 and TRBJ1-5, with 8 bases that match TRBD1. The germline V gene encodes CDR1 KGHSH and CDR2 LQKENI. Trimming took 4 bases from V and 7 from J; bases not matched to a gene: 6. The CDR3 totals 14 residues. The CDR3 DNA reads as TGTGCCAGCTCACTAGGACAGGGCAGACAGCCCCAGCATTTT. Its translation: CASSLGQGRQPQHF.

This clone was detected a few times. The chain couples TRBV28 to TRBJ2-7; TRBD2 is a possible D gene (6 bases). The CDR3 runs to 13 residues. Germline assignment: CDR1 MDHEN and CDR2 SYDVKM. The V end lost 8 bases, the J end lost 6 bases, and 17 bases lay between the germline ends. CDR3 bases: TGTGCCAGCCGAGCTGTAGCGGTTCTCGAGCAGTACTTC. Amino acids: CASRAVAVLEQYF.

This chain links TRBV14 with TRBJ2-5, with D possibly TRBD2 on 5 matching bases. V lost 3 bases, J lost 2 bases, and 16 bases lay in between. Germline V gene lookup returns CDR1 SGHDN and CDR2 FVKESK. The CDR3 totals 16 residues. The chain's CDR3 is CASSHHREFIQETQYF. The DNA of the CDR3 is TGTGCCAGCAGCCACCACCGGGAATTCATACAAGAGACCCAGTACTTC.

The genes are TRBV7-8 and TRBJ1-5, with 7 bases lining up with TRBD1. The V and J ends lost 5 bases and 7 bases, in that order; junction bases with no gene match: 5. CDR1 and CDR2 from the germline V gene are SGHVS and FQNEAQ. CDR3 length equals 13 residues. The CDR3 nucleotides are TGTGCCAGCAGCCAAGGGGGCCGACAGCCCCAGCATTTT. As protein: CASSQGGRQPQHF.

The sample holds one count of this clone. The chain recombines TRBV18 with TRBJ2-2, with D possibly being TRBD2 (5 bases). The CDR3 has 14 amino acids. Germline loops: CDR1 KGHSH, CDR2 LQKENI. V was cut by 6 bases and J by 8 bases, with 16 bases left in between. Here the CDR3 reads CASSTGERSGELFF. The DNA of the CDR3 is TGTGCCAGCTCGACCGGGGAACGAAGTGGGGAGCTGTTTTTT.

The chain recombines TRBV6-5 with TRBJ2-5; D unresolved. The CDR3 is 12 amino acids. Trimming removed 6 bases at V and 8 bases at J, with 13 bases between. Germline-derived CDR1 and CDR2 are MNHEY and SVGAGI. For the CDR3, the DNA is TGTGCCAGCAGATCCGGGCCTCATACCCAGTACTTC. Translated, it gives CASRSGPHTQYF.

The chain uses TRBV5-1 and TRBJ2-2, with TRBD2 matching over 11 bases. This CDR3 spans 15 amino acids. J gave up 6 bases and V 4 bases, and 5 bases lay outside the gene matches. Germline values: CDR1 SGHRS, CDR2 YFSETQ. CDR3 sequence (DNA): TGCGCCAGCAGCGCACTAGCGGGAGCCCCCGGGGAGCTGTTTTTT. This translates into CASSALAGAPGELFF.

The chain recombines TRBV11-2 with TRBJ2-7; D ambiguous. The V end was cut by 6 bases, the J end by 0 bases, with 15 bases between. The CDR3 runs 15 residues. Germline CDR1 and CDR2: SGHAT and FQNNGV. The CDR3 spells CASRPAARSSYEQYF. The CDR3 DNA is TGTGCCAGCAGACCCGCGGCGAGGAGCTCCTACGAGCAGTACTTC.